This entry lists 30 T cell receptor beta chains sequenced from one sample in a study of graft-versus-host responses after intestinal transplantation. These receptors are not linked to any known antigen. The repertoire was sequenced with immunoSEQ multiplex PCR; TCRdb's copy has only in-frame clones and lacks some. The table shows tens of thousands of clones, with roughly 91% occurring only once. The sequenced sample was unstimulated CD4+ T cells sorted from spleen or lymph node cells, obtained before intestinal transplant. These receptors came from a human donor who received an intestinal transplant.

This clone has a handful of counts. This rearrangement joins TRBV5-1 to TRBJ2-7; TRBD1 matches 11 bases. The V segment lost 2 bases and the J segment 6 bases; nucleotides outside the gene matches: 4. The CDR3 covers 14 residues. Per the germline V gene, CDR1 is SGHRS and CDR2 is YFSETQ. The DNA for the CDR3 is TGCGCCAGCAGCTTCGACGGGACAGGGGGCGAGCAGTACTTC. It encodes CASSFDGTGGEQYF.

Comments on this clone: Within the sample, other DNA sequences also encode this same CDR3. The genes are TRBV20-1 and TRBJ1-2; D gene uncertain. The V end was cut by 1 base, the J end by 4 bases, with 4 bases between. The germline V gene encodes CDR1 DFQATT and CDR2 SNEGSKA (reference sequence). CDR3 size: 11 residues. The CDR3 loop reads CSARGAYGYTF. The CDR3 DNA follows: TGCAGTGCTAGAGGGGCCTATGGCTACACCTTC.

V and J are TRBV5-1 and TRBJ1-2, with 9 bases fitting TRBD1. This CDR3 has 15 residues. The germline CDR1 and CDR2 sequences are SGHRS and YFSETQ. The junction had 4 bases not matched to a gene; V was cut back by 2 bases and J by 2 bases. In DNA form, the CDR3 reads TGCGCCAGCAGCTTACGGACAGGGGCCAACTATGGCTACACCTTC. This sequence encodes CASSLRTGANYGYTF.

This chain uses TRBV5-4 with TRBJ1-1; TRBD1 aligns across 8 bases. In germline, CDR1 is SGHNT, CDR2 YYREEE (reference sequence). The ends lost 2 bases at V and 2 bases at J; junction bases unmatched: 14. The CDR3 sequence is 18 residues long. The chain's CDR3 is CASSLVPPGQGANTEAFF. The CDR3 nucleotides read TGTGCCAGCAGCTTAGTACCACCCGGGCAGGGGGCAAACACTGAAGCTTTCTTT.

The rearrangement links TRBV6-5 to TRBJ2-5, with TRBD1 as a possible D gene (6 bases). The J call may be incorrect, as the DNA end agrees better with TRBJ2-7. This CDR3 contains 14 residues. In germline, CDR1 is MNHEY, CDR2 SVGAGI. The CDR3, as DNA: TGTGCCAGCAGTTACGACAGGCCCCCCTACGAGCAGTACTTC. It translates to CASSYDRPPYEQYF.

The chain uses TRBV6-1 and TRBJ1-2; 10 bases agree with TRBD1. CDR1 MNHNS and CDR2 SASEGT come from the germline V gene. The CDR3 runs 14 residues. The V segment lost 5 bases and the J segment 4 bases; nucleotides outside the gene matches: 4. The CDR3 loop reads CASSQTGGLYGYTF. As DNA, the CDR3 is TGTGCCAGCAGTCAGACAGGGGGCCTCTATGGCTACACCTTC.

The chain recombines TRBV6-5 with TRBJ1-1; 8 bases match TRBD1. The junction had 8 bases not matched to a gene; V was cut back by 6 bases and J by 11 bases. This CDR3 has 12 amino acids. Germline loops: CDR1 MNHEY, CDR2 SVGAGI. The CDR3 DNA reads as TGTGCCAGCAGACCTGGACAGGGAGCCGCTTTCTTT. It specifies CASRPGQGAAFF.

The chain recombines TRBV27 with TRBJ2-1; 8 bases are a match to TRBD2. From germline, CDR1 is MNHEY and CDR2 SMNVEV (reference sequence). V lost 5 bases, J lost 2 bases, and 5 bases stayed unmatched. This CDR3 spans 15 amino acids. Written as DNA, the CDR3 is TGTGCCAGCAGTCCCTTAGCGGGGCCCTACAATGAGCAGTTCTTC. As protein: CASSPLAGPYNEQFF.

J is TRBJ2-5 and V is TRBV7-2; TRBD2 might be the D (5 bases). The CDR3 totals 15 residues. V dropped 4 bases and J dropped 1 base, with 13 bases sitting between them. From germline, CDR1 is SGHTA and CDR2 FQGNSA. The CDR3 loop reads CASSSILGPQETQYF. The CDR3 DNA sequence: TGTGCCAGCAGCTCTATACTAGGCCCCCAAGAGACCCAGTACTTC.

The V call is TRBV7-9, the J call TRBJ1-2; D is possibly TRBD1 (6 bases). CDR3 size: 16 residues. V lost 2 bases to trimming and J lost 4 bases, with 17 bases between them. The V gene's germline CDR1 is SEHNR and CDR2 FQNEAQ (reference sequence). CDR3 nucleotides: TGTGCCAGCAGCTTATGGCGACAGGATCAAGGCTATGGCTACACCTTC. It codes for CASSLWRQDQGYGYTF.

The chain is built from TRBV7-2 and TRBJ1-5, with 10 bases fitting TRBD1. The CDR3 has 16 residues. J was trimmed by 4 bases and V by 5 bases; bases with no gene match: 8. CDR1 is SGHTA, CDR2 FQGNSA, per germline. The DNA of the CDR3 is TGTGCCAGCAGCCCTGGGACAGGGGCTAGAAATCAGCCCCAGCATTTT. Translating gives CASSPGTGARNQPQHF.

The chain links TRBV30 to TRBJ1-3, with a possible D match to TRBD1 (6 bases). Germline V lookup: CDR1 GTSNPN, CDR2 SVGIG (reference sequence). The CDR3 is 16 amino acids. V was trimmed by 2 bases and J by 3 bases, leaving 17 bases between them. The CDR3 DNA is TGTGCCTGGAGTTCCTTGGGGGGGGCAAATGGAAACACCATATATTTT. Residues: CAWSSLGGANGNTIYF.

The chain links TRBV1 to TRBJ2-7; no DNA check was done on the table's D call, TRBD2. TRBV1 is shown as a pseudogene. CDR3 size: 17 residues. The CDR3 nucleotides read TGCACCAGCAGCCAAGATGAGGGAAGGACTAGCGGCTACGAGCAGTACTTC. Protein product: CTSSQDEGRTSGYEQYF.

This chain connects TRBV19 to TRBJ2-2, with D unclear. This CDR3 region has 14 residues. V lost 1 base and J lost 2, with 5 bases in between. Germline-derived CDR1 and CDR2 are LNHDA and SQIVND (reference sequence). CDR3 DNA: TGTGCCAGTAGTATAGTAGTTAACACCGGGGAGCTGTTTTTT. Protein sequence: CASSIVVNTGELFF. The full variable domain, rest sourced from reference TRBV19 and TRBJ2-2, is DGGITQSPKYLFRKEGQNVTLSCEQNLNHDAMYWYRQDPGQGLRLIYYSQIVNDFQKGDIAEGYSVSREKKESFPLTVTSAQKNPTAFYLCASSIVVNTGELFFGEGSRLTVL.

This sequence joins TRBV27 and TRBJ2-7; 9 positions match TRBD1. The CDR3 length is 16 residues. CDR1 and CDR2 from the germline V gene are MNHEY and SMNVEV (reference sequence). V was pared by 5 bases and J by 6 bases, with 14 bases of the junction left unmatched. CDR3 DNA sequence: TGTGCCAGCAGTGGACCGGACAGGGGTGTTCCTGGCGAGCAGTACTTC. Translated: CASSGPDRGVPGEQYF.

V and J are TRBV7-2 and TRBJ2-3; 11 nucleotides match TRBD2. V lost 2 bases to trimming and J lost 2 bases; unmatched junction nucleotides: 6. The CDR3 has 17 residues. Germline CDR1 SGHTA, CDR2 FQGNSA. The CDR3 sequence: CASSLQPGLAVTDTQYF. CDR3 sequence (DNA): TGTGCCAGCAGCTTACAACCGGGACTAGCGGTCACAGATACGCAGTATTTT.

V gene TRBV18 combines with J gene TRBJ2-7, with D hard to call. CDR3 length equals 13 residues. Trimming shortened V by 4 bases and J by 0 bases, and 7 bases separated the two germline ends. Germline-derived CDR1 and CDR2 are KGHSH and LQKENI. In DNA, the CDR3 is TGTGCCAGCTCACGACGGAGCTCCTACGAGCAGTACTTC. The encoded protein is CASSRRSSYEQYF. The variable domain in full, completed from reference TRBV18 and TRBJ2-7, reads NAGVMQNPRHLVRRRGQEARLRCSPMKGHSHVYWYRQLPEEGLKFMVYLQKENIIDESGMPKERFSAEFPKEGPSILRIQQVVRGDSAAYFCASSRRSSYEQYFGPGTRLTVT.

This CDR3 is CASSQATEPDTQYF. The CDR3 coding sequence is TGCGCCAGCAGCCAAGCCACTGAACCAGATACGCAGTATTTT. The chain uses TRBV4-3 and TRBJ2-3; no definite D call. Trimming pared 1 base from V and 4 bases from J, leaving 9 bases between. The CDR3 is made up of 14 amino acids. Germline CDR1 is LGHNA and CDR2 is YSLEER.

This clone was observed once. The rearrangement links TRBV18 to TRBJ1-2; a possible D gene is TRBD1 (6 bases). This CDR3 is built from 14 residues. Trimming took off 5 bases at V and 5 bases at J, with 15 bases between the two ends. Germline CDR1 reads KGHSH; CDR2 reads LQKENI. The CDR3 nucleotides read TGTGCCAGCTCAAGGATCGCAGGGGTATATGGCTACACCTTC. Amino acid sequence: CASSRIAGVYGYTF.

The V call is TRBV4-3, the J call TRBJ2-7; no definite D call. Germline V CDR1 and CDR2: LGHNA, YSLEER. Trimming pared 1 base from V and 0 bases from J, leaving 10 bases between. CDR3 length: 15 amino acids. The CDR3 region has the DNA TGCGCCAGCAGCCAAGGTACAGTGGCCTCCTACGAGCAGTACTTC. It specifies CASSQGTVASYEQYF.

This chain links TRBV2 with TRBJ1-2, with D possibly matching TRBD1 (6 bases). The CDR3 runs 14 residues. Between the trimmed V and J ends, which lost 3 bases and 6 bases, there was a span of 14 bases. From germline, CDR1 is SNHLY and CDR2 FYNNEI. CDR3 sequence: CASSDTTGFNGYTF. In nucleotides, the CDR3 is TGTGCCAGCAGTGATACCACAGGGTTTAATGGCTACACCTTC.

This chain joins TRBV7-9 and TRBJ2-7, with 9 positions matching TRBD1. Germline CDR1 and CDR2: SEHNR and FQNEAQ (reference sequence). The length of the CDR3 is 14 residues. The junction had 6 bases not matched to a gene; V was cut back by 6 bases and J by 3 bases. The CDR3 loop reads CASSLGQGDYEQYF. In DNA form, the CDR3 reads TGTGCCAGCAGTTTGGGACAGGGCGACTACGAGCAGTACTTC.

The chain couples TRBV10-2 to TRBJ1-1; tentative D call: TRBD1 (6 bases). The V end lost 3 bases, the J end lost 5 bases, and 16 bases lay between the germline ends. From germline, CDR1 is WSHSY and CDR2 SAAADI. This CDR3 is 15 amino acids long. CDR3 loop: CASSDPGGAKTEAFF. The CDR3 coding sequence is TGCGCCAGCAGTGATCCGGGGGGGGCGAAGACTGAAGCTTTCTTT.

The chain has TRBV7-2 and TRBJ1-3; D is unclear. This CDR3 contains 15 residues. Trimming cost V 2 bases and J 0 bases, with 8 bases left between them. In germline, CDR1 is SGHTA, CDR2 FQGNSA. The CDR3 nucleotides read TGTGCCAGCAGCTTATCCAGGTTCTCTGGAAACACCATATATTTT. The encoded protein is CASSLSRFSGNTIYF. Supplemented by reference TRBV7-2 and TRBJ1-3, the full variable domain reads GAGVSQSPSNKVTEKGKDVELRCDPISGHTALYWYRQSLGQGLEFLIYFQGNSAPDKSGLPSDRFSAERTGGSVSTLTIQRTQQEDSAVYLCASSLSRFSGNTIYFGEGSWLTVV.

V is TRBV4-3 and J is TRBJ2-1; D is uncertain. V was pared by 0 bases and J by 13 bases, with 13 bases between. The CDR3 contains 13 residues. The germline CDR1 and CDR2 sequences are LGHNA and YSLEER. The CDR3 DNA sequence: TGCGCCAGCAGCCAAGATGTCGGCATGACACAGTTCTTC. Amino acids: CASSQDVGMTQFF.

This chain uses TRBV4-3 with TRBJ2-2; 7 positions match TRBD2. The J segment lost 5 bases and the V segment lost 0 bases, leaving 6 bases of the junction unmatched. There are 16 residues in the CDR3. From germline, CDR1 is LGHNA and CDR2 YSLEER. The DNA for the CDR3 is TGCGCCAGCAGCCAAGATCGGGGGGTCGGGACCGGGGAGCTGTTTTTT. Amino acids: CASSQDRGVGTGELFF.

The chain combines TRBV6-6 with TRBJ2-3; D is unclear. The CDR3 has 14 residues. Between the trimmed V and J ends, which lost 2 bases and 6 bases, there was a span of 12 bases. The germline gives CDR1 MNHNY, CDR2 SVGAGI (reference sequence). The CDR3 DNA sequence: TGTGCCAGCAGTTACGCTCTAGATTCGGATACGCAGTATTTT. This gives the protein CASSYALDSDTQYF.

V is TRBV5-1 and J is TRBJ2-5, with D perhaps matching TRBD2 (7 bases). Trimming took 5 bases from V and 5 from J, leaving 16 bases between them. CDR1 is SGHRS, CDR2 YFSETQ, per germline. The CDR3 is 14 amino acids. CDR3: CASRASGGEETQYF. CDR3 nucleotide sequence: TGCGCCAGCAGAGCTTCGGGGGGCGAGGAGACCCAGTACTTC.

This clone has just one count. The chain links TRBV4-3 to TRBJ2-4; a possible D gene is TRBD2 (6 bases). CDR1 LGHNA and CDR2 YSLEER come from the germline V gene. V lost 6 bases, J lost 7 bases, and 13 bases lay in between. This CDR3 has 13 amino acids. CDR3 amino acids: CASSPSVWNIQYF. Here the CDR3 DNA reads TGCGCCAGCAGTCCTAGCGTTTGGAACATTCAGTACTTC.

The chain carries TRBV7-2 and TRBJ1-2; maybe TRBD1 (6 bases). Trimming took 2 bases from V and 8 from J, leaving 12 bases between them. Germline lookup yields CDR1 SGHTA and CDR2 FQGNSA. The CDR3 consists of 13 residues. The DNA for the CDR3 is TGTGCCAGCAGCTTAAGGGAGGGGGACGGCTACACCTTC. It codes for CASSLREGDGYTF. The complete variable domain, with remaining parts taken from reference TRBV7-2 and TRBJ1-2, reads GAGVSQSPSNKVTEKGKDVELRCDPISGHTALYWYRQSLGQGLEFLIYFQGNSAPDKSGLPSDRFSAERTGGSVSTLTIQRTQQEDSAVYLCASSLREGDGYTFGSGTRLTVV.